The 15 T cell receptor beta chains below come from one sample, sequenced in a study of T cells in Graves' hyperthyroidism and ophthalmopathy. RNA transcripts served as the template for amplifying TCR beta CDR3 regions. HTBI primers were employed in a first-round RT-PCR of the TCR CDR3. TCRdb independently ran MiXCR on the multiplex PCR reads; one entry per CDR3 protein. The sample lists 380,000 or so distinct CDR3 sequences; roughly 12% were seen once. Sequencing input: blood. These receptors all stem from a young man with Graves' hyperthyroidism that later progressed to Graves' ophthalmopathy.

V gene TRBV16 combines with J gene TRBJ1-5; no firm D call. Trimming removed 7 bases from V and 7 bases from J, with 17 bases in between. This CDR3 spans 14 amino acids. Per germline, CDR1 KGHSY and CDR2 FQNENV. The CDR3 protein is CASTNPASSQPQHF. DNA for the CDR3: TGTGCCAGCACCAATCCGGCCTCAAGCCAGCCCCAGCATTTT. The full variable domain, with the rest looked up from reference TRBV16 and TRBJ1-5, is GEEVAQTPKHLVRGEGQKAKLYCAPIKGHSYVFWYQQVLKNEFKFLISFQNENVFDETGMPKERFSAKCLPNSPCSLEIQATKLEDSAVYFCASTNPASSQPQHFGDGTRLSIL.

This clonotype has at least ten counts. The J gene is TRBJ1-1, the V gene TRBV28; 8 bases are a match to TRBD1. The junction had 2 bases not matched to a gene; V was cut back by 4 bases and J by 1 base. CDR1 is MDHEN, CDR2 SYDVKM, per germline. The CDR3 is 14 residues long. DNA for the CDR3: TGTGCCAGCAGTTACAGGGGGGGGAACACTGAAGCTTTCTTT. It is translated as CASSYRGGNTEAFF.

This clonotype has a handful of counts. The chain has TRBV5-1 and TRBJ2-7; 7 bases are a match to TRBD2. With 3 bases clipped from V and 0 bases from J, the junction kept 3 bases outside the gene matches. The CDR3 consists of 14 residues. Germline lookup yields CDR1 SGHRS and CDR2 YFSETQ. This chain's CDR3 is CASSWGGGSYEQYF. DNA of the CDR3: TGCGCCAGCAGCTGGGGGGGGGGCTCCTACGAGCAGTACTTC.

This clonotype was seen many times. The J gene is TRBJ2-7, the V gene TRBV6-2 or TRBV6-3; 10 bases are a match to TRBD2. The CDR3 is 15 residues long. Germline CDR1 is MNHEY and CDR2 is SVGEGT. Unmatched junction bases numbered 7, after V lost 6 bases and J lost 2 bases. The CDR3 DNA reads TGTGCCAGCAGGTGGACTAGCGGTCTAGCCTACGAGCAGTACTTC. It encodes CASRWTSGLAYEQYF.

This clonotype was observed a handful of times. This chain uses TRBV20-1 with TRBJ1-1; 7 bases fit TRBD1. Unmatched junction bases numbered 3, after V lost 0 bases and J lost 2 bases. This CDR3 region has 14 residues. The germline V gene encodes CDR1 DFQATT and CDR2 SNEGSKA (reference sequence). The CDR3 nucleotides are TGCAGTGCTAGAGATCCAGGGGGTAACACTGAAGCTTTCTTT. Translation gives CSARDPGGNTEAFF.

This clonotype was counted between two and nine times. This rearrangement joins TRBV19 to TRBJ1-2; D is uncertain. Germline-derived CDR1 and CDR2 are LNHDA and SQIVND (reference sequence). V was trimmed by 1 base and J by 4 bases, leaving 13 bases between them. The CDR3 sequence is 15 residues long. CDR3 sequence (DNA): TGTGCCAGTAGTATAGGGAGAGGGAAAGGCTATGGCTACACCTTC. It yields the protein CASSIGRGKGYGYTF.

This clonotype was counted many times. This chain links TRBV12-3 or TRBV12-4 with TRBJ1-1; D possibly corresponds to TRBD1 (6 bases). The CDR3 has 13 residues. Deletions cut 3 bases from V and 4 bases from J, with 9 bases between. The CDR3 region is CASSFGRGTEAFF. CDR3 DNA: TGTGCCAGCAGTTTCGGCAGGGGCACTGAAGCTTTCTTT.

This clonotype was detected only a few times. This chain links TRBV20-1 with TRBJ2-1, with 9 bases matching TRBD2. After removal of 4 bases from V and 8 bases from J, the junction contained 12 bases not matched to a gene. This CDR3 has 15 amino acids. CDR1 DFQATT and CDR2 SNEGSKA come from the germline V gene (reference sequence). The CDR3 DNA reads TGCAGTGCTACGGTGGCGGGGGGGCCGATGGATGAGCAGTTCTTC. Translation: CSATVAGGPMDEQFF.

The V call is TRBV10-1, the J call TRBJ1-1; weak D call: TRBD1 (5 bases). The germline gives CDR1 WNHNN, CDR2 SYGVQD (reference sequence). The length of the CDR3 is 15 residues. V gave up 0 bases and J gave up 1 base, with 9 bases separating them. The CDR3 is CASSESTRENTEAFF. CDR3 nucleotide sequence: TGCGCCAGCAGTGAGTCGACCAGGGAGAACACTGAAGCTTTCTTT.

There are many counts of this clonotype. The CDR3 sequence is CASSLRLAGAKTSSYNEQFF. CDR3 sequence (DNA): TGCGCCAGCAGCTTACGACTAGCGGGGGCGAAGACGAGCTCCTACAATGAGCAGTTCTTC. This chain connects TRBV5-1 to TRBJ2-1; TRBD2 matches 12 bases. In germline, CDR1 is SGHRS, CDR2 YFSETQ. The CDR3 is made up of 20 amino acids. V trimming: 2 bases; J trimming: 0 bases; junction bases outside the gene matches: 12.

This clonotype appeared a few times. This chain uses TRBV30 with TRBJ2-7; TRBD1 matches at 7 bases. The ends lost 0 bases at V and 3 bases at J; junction bases unmatched: 8. This CDR3 is 15 amino acids long. Germline CDR1 GTSNPN, CDR2 SVGIG (reference sequence). As DNA, the CDR3 is TGTGCCTGGAGTGTATTACCGGGGACAGTCTACGAGCAGTACTTC. Protein product: CAWSVLPGTVYEQYF.

The chain uses TRBV28 and TRBJ2-7; D is unclear. Trimming left V 5 bases short and J 0 bases short, with 14 bases between. CDR3 length equals 15 residues. Germline V CDR1 and CDR2: MDHEN, SYDVKM. CDR3 in amino acids: CASSPRRPTSYEQYF. The CDR3 DNA reads TGTGCCAGCAGTCCCCGGAGACCTACCTCCTACGAGCAGTACTTC.

This clonotype was recorded at least ten times. The chain has TRBV6-1 and TRBJ2-7; D unresolved. Trimming removed 6 bases from V and 4 bases from J, with 10 bases in between. The germline V gene encodes CDR1 MNHNS and CDR2 SASEGT. The CDR3 totals 12 residues. The CDR3 bases are TGTGCCAGCAGGCGCTCCCCTTACGAGCAGTACTTC. Translation gives CASRRSPYEQYF.

The sample holds many counts of this clonotype. The gene calls are TRBV10-3 and TRBJ1-5; TRBD1 is a possible D gene (5 bases). Trimming pared 2 bases from V and 5 bases from J, leaving 7 bases between. CDR3 length: 13 amino acids. Germline V gives CDR1 ENHRY, CDR2 SYGVKD. CDR3 amino acids: CAISEDRHQPQHF. The CDR3 DNA is TGTGCCATCAGTGAGGACAGACATCAGCCCCAGCATTTT.

CDR3 coding DNA: TGTGCCAGCAGCTTAGATCAGACTAGCGTTCCCTACAATGAGCAGTTCTTC. Encoded protein: CASSLDQTSVPYNEQFF. This sequence joins TRBV11-3 and TRBJ2-1, with 8 bases aligning to TRBD2. Germline-derived CDR1 and CDR2 are SGHNT and YENEEA. The CDR3 consists of 17 residues. Trimming cost V 0 bases and J 2 bases; bases outside gene matches: 6.